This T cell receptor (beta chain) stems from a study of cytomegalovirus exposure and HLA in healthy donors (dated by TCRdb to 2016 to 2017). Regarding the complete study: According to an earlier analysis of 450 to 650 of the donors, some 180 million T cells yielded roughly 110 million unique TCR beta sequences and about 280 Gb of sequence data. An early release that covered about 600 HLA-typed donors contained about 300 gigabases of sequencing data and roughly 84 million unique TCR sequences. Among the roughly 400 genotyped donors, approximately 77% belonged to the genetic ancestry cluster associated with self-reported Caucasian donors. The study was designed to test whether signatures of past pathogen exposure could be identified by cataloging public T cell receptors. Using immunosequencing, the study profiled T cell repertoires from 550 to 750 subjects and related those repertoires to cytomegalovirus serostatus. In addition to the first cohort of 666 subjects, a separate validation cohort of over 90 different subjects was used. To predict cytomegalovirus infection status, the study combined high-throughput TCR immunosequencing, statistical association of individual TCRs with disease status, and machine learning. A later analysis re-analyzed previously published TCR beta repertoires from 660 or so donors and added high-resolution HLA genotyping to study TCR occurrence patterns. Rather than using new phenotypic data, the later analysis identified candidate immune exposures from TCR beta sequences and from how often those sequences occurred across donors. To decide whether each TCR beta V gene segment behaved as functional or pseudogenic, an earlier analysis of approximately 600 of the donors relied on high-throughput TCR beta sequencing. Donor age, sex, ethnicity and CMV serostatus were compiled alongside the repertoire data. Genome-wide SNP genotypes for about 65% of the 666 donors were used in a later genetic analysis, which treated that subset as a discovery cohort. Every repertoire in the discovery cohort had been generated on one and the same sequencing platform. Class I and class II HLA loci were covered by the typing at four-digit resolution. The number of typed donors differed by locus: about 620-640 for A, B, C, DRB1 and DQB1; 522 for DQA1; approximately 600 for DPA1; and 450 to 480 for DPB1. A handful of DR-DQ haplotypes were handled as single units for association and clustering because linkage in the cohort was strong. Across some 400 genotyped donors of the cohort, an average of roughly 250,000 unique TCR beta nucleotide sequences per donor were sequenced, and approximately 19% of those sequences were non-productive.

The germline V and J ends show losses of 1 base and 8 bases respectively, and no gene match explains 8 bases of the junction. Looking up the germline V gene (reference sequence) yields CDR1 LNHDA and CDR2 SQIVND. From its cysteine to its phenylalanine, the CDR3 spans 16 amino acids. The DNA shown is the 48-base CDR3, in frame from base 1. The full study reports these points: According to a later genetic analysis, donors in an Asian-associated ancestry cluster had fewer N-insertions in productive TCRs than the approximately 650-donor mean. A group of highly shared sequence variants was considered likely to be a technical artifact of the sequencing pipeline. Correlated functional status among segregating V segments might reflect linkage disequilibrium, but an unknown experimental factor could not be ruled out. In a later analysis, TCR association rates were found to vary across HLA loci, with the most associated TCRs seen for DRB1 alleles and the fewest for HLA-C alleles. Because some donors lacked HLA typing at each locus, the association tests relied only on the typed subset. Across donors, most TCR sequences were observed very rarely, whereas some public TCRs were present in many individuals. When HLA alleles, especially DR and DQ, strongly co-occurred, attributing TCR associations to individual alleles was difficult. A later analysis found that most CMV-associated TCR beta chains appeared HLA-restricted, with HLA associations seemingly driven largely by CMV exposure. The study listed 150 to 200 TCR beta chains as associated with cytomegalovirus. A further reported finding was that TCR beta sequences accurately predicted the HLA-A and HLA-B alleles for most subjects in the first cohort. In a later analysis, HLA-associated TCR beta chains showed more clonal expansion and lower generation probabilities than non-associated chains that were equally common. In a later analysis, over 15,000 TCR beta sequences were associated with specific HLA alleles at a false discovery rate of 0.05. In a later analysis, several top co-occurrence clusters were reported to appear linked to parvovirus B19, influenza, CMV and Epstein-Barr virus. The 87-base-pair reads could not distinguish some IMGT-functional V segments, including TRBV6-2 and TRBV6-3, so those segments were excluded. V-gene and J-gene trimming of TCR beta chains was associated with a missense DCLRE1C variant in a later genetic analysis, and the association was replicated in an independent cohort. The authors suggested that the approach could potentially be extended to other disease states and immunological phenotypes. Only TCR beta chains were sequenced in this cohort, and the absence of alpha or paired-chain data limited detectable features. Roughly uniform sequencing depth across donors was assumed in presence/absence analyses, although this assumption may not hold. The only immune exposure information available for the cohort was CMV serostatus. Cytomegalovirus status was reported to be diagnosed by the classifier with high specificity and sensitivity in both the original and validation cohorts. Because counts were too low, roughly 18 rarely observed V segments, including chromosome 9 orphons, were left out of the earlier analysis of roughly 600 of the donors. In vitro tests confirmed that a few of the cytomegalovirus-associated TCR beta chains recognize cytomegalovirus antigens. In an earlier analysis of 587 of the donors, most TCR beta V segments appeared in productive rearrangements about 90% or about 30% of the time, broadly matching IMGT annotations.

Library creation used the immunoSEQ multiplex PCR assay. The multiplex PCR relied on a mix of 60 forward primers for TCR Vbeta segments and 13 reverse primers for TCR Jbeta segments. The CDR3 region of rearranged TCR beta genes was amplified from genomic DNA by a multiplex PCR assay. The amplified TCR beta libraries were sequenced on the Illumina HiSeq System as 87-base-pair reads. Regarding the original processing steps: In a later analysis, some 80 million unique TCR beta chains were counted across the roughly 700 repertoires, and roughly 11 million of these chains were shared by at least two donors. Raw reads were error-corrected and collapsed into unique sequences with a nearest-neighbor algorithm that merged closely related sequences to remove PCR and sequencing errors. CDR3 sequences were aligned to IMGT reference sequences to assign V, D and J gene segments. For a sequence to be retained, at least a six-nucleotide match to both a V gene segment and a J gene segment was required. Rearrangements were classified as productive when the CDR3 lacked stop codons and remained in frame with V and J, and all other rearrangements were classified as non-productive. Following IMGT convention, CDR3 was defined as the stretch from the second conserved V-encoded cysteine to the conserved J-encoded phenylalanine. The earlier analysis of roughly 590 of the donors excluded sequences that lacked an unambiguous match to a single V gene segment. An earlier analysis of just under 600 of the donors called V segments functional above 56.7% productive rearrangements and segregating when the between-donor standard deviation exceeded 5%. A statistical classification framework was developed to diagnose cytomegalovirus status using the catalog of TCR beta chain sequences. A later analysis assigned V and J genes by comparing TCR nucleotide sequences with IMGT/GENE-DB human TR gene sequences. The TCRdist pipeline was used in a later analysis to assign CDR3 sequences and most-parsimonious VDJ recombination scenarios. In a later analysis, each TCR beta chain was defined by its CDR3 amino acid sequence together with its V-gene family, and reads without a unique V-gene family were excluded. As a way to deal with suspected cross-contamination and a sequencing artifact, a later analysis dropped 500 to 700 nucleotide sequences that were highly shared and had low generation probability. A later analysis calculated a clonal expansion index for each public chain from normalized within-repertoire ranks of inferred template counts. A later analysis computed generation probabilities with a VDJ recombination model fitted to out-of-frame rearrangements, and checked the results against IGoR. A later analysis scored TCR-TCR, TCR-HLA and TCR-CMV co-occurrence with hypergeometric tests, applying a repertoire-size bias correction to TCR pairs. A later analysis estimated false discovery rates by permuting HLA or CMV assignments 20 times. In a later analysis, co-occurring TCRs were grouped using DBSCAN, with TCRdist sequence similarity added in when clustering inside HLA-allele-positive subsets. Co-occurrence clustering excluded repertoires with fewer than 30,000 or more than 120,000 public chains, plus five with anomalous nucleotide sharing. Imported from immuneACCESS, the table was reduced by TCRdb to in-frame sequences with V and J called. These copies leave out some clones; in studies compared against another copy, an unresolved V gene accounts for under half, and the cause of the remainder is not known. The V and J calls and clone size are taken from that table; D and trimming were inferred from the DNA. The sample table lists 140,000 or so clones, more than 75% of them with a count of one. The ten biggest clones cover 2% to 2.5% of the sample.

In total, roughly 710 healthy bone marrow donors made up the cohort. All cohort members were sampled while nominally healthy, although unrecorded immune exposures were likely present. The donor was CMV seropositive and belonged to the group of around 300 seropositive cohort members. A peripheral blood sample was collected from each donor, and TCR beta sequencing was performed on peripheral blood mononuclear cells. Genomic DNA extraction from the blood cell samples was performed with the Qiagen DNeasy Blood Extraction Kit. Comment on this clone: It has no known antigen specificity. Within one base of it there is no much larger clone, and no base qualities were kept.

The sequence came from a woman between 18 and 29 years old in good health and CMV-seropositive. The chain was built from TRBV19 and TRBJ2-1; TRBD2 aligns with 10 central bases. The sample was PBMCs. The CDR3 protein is CASSIGAGGSGDEQFF. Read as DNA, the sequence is TGTGCCAGTAGTATAGGAGCGGGGGGGTCGGGCGATGAGCAGTTCTTC.